Included here is one T cell receptor beta chain sequence, with context. These data originate in a study of Graves' ophthalmopathy and Graves' hyperthyroidism. On the study more broadly: At the time of initial diagnosis and before any treatment, peripheral blood was collected.

RNA transcripts yielded amplified TCR beta CDR3 regions. After a first-round RT-PCR with HTBI primers, a second-round multiplex PCR was run. TCRdb re-called the multiplex PCR reads with MiXCR, one entry per CDR3 protein. This sample carries more than 550,000 distinct CDR3 sequences, roughly 41% of them seen once, and the ten largest clones take over 2.5%. The PBMCs used were ones drawn from approximately 10 ml of fresh peripheral blood. Germline V gene sequence: CDR1 LNHDA, CDR2 SQIVND (reference sequence). The CDR3 contains 12 residues. The V segment lost 8 bases and the J segment 7 bases; nucleotides outside the gene matches: 2.

The J gene is TRBJ1-4, the V gene TRBV19; 9 nucleotides agree with TRBD1. Sequenced input: peripheral blood. The source of this sequence is an adult man with Graves' ophthalmopathy. The CDR3 reads CASADRGEKLFF. The CDR3 DNA reads as TGTGCCAGTGCGGACAGGGGTGAAAAACTGTTTTTT.